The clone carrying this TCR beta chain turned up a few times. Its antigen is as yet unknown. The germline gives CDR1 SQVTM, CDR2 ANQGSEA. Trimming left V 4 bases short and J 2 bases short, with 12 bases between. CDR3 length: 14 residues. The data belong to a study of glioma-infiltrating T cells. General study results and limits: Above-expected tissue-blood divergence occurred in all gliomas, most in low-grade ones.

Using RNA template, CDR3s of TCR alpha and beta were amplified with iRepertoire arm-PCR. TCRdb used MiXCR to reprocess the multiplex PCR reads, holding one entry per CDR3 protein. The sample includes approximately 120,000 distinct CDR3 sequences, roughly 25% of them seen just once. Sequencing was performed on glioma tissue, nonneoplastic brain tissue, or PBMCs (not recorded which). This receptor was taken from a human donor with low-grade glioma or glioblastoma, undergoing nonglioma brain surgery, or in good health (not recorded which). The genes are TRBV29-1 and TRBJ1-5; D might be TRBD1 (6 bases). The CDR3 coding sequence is TGCAGCGTTGCCCAGGGGAGAGGCAATCAGCCCCAGCATTTT. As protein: CSVAQGRGNQPQHF.